A selection of T cell receptor beta chains follows, all from one sample in a study of T-cell memory formation after mild COVID-19. In TCRdb, the 5' RACE reads were re-called with MiXCR into one record per CDR3 protein. The repertoire includes about 610,000 distinct CDR3 sequences, 15% to 20% of them detected once, and about 7.5% sits in the top ten. The sequenced sample was PBMCs or a T cell subset sorted from them (not recorded which). These receptors all stem from an adult woman who had mild COVID-19 (a few samples of this study predate the infection). Cell type and time point are not known. Each CDR3 is given with its conserved first and last residue. Fields, in order: clone size, D gene, V gene, J gene, CDR3 protein, CDR3 DNA. A D gene is named only where the DNA matches it firmly. The size field is filled for only some rows; it gives once, few, many or a size class.

.,.,TRBV2,TRBJ1-2,CASSATTRHNYGYTF,TGTGCCAGCAGTGCAACAACACGGCATAACTATGGCTACACCTTC
.,.,TRBV6-6,TRBJ2-3,CASGRSTDTQYF,TGTGCCAGCGGAAGGAGCACAGATACGCAGTATTTT
many,.,TRBV24-1,TRBJ2-2,CATSTEHPNTGELFF,TGTGCCACCAGCACTGAGCACCCGAACACCGGGGAGCTGTTTTTT
few,TRBD1,TRBV6-5,TRBJ2-1,CASSYSATTGGHNEQFF,TGTGCCAGCAGTTACTCGGCGACCACAGGGGGACACAATGAGCAGTTCTTC
.,.,TRBV27,TRBJ2-7,CASSLNGEPYEQYF,TGTGCCAGCAGTTTGAACGGGGAACCCTACGAGCAGTACTTC
.,TRBD2,TRBV11-3,TRBJ2-1,CASSSIAGGAYNEQFF,TGTGCCAGCAGCTCCATAGCGGGAGGGGCCTACAATGAGCAGTTCTTC
many,TRBD1,TRBV27,TRBJ1-5,CASSWGGQQQPQHF,TGTGCCAGCAGTTGGGGGGGACAGCAACAGCCCCAGCATTTT
.,TRBD1,TRBV19,TRBJ2-2,CASSSDRGRANTGELFF,TGTGCCAGTAGTAGCGACAGGGGCCGGGCGAACACCGGGGAGCTGTTTTTT
few,.,TRBV20-1,TRBJ1-1,CSAQRPNTEAFF,TGCAGTGCCCAGAGACCGAACACTGAAGCTTTCTTT
few,.,TRBV24-1,TRBJ2-7,CATSDLGVGSEQYF,TGTGCCACCAGTGATTTGGGAGTTGGCAGCGAGCAGTACTTC
many,.,TRBV4-1,TRBJ2-7,CASSQVQRTYEQYF,TGCGCCAGCAGCCAAGTGCAGCGGACCTACGAGCAGTACTTC
.,.,TRBV7-6,TRBJ2-1,CASSSRSGHEQFF,TGTGCCAGCAGCTCCCGTTCCGGGCATGAGCAGTTCTTC
few,.,TRBV30,TRBJ1-1,CAWGDGTEAFF,TGTGCCTGGGGAGATGGCACTGAAGCTTTCTTT
few,TRBD1,TRBV13,TRBJ2-5,CASSDTGEKETQYF,TGTGCCAGCAGCGATACAGGGGAAAAAGAGACCCAGTACTTC
few,.,TRBV6-2/TRBV6-3,TRBJ2-7,CASSWGVAPPRDEQYF,TGTGCCAGCAGCTGGGGGGTGGCGCCACCGCGGGACGAGCAGTACTTC
.,TRBD1,TRBV6-5,TRBJ2-7,CASTQSAHRGYYEQYF,TGTGCCAGCACCCAGTCTGCACACAGGGGATACTACGAGCAGTACTTC
.,.,TRBV6-2/TRBV6-3,TRBJ2-2,CASIRDTVPGELFF,TGTGCCAGCATTCGGGACACCGTGCCCGGGGAGCTGTTTTTT
.,.,TRBV7-9,TRBJ2-7,CASSLMEYEQYF,TGTGCCAGCAGCTTAATGGAATACGAGCAGTACTTC
few,TRBD2,TRBV7-9,TRBJ2-5,CASSGGLAYQETQYF,TGTGCCAGCAGCGGGGGACTAGCGTATCAAGAGACCCAGTACTTC
.,.,TRBV12-3/TRBV12-4,TRBJ2-3,CASVLLGGQSTDTQYF,TGTGCCAGCGTACTTCTCGGGGGACAAAGCACAGATACGCAGTATTTT
.,.,TRBV6-2/TRBV6-3,TRBJ1-2,CASRGQGGYGYTF,TGTGCCAGCCGGGGCCAAGGTGGATATGGCTACACCTTC
few,.,TRBV10-3,TRBJ1-2,CAIWTANYGYTF,TGTGCCATCTGGACAGCTAACTATGGCTACACCTTC
.,.,TRBV5-1,TRBJ2-7,CASSPSRGSGNYEQYF,TGCGCCAGCAGTCCGAGCCGGGGATCAGGCAACTACGAGCAGTACTTC
.,TRBD1,TRBV30,TRBJ1-5,CAWSQGVYQPQHF,TGTGCCTGGAGTCAGGGGGTCTATCAGCCCCAGCATTTT
.,TRBD2,TRBV12-3/TRBV12-4,TRBJ2-1,CASSLRGLAGLTLNEQFF,TGTGCCAGCAGTTTAAGGGGACTAGCGGGGTTAACCTTAAATGAGCAGTTCTTC
.,.,TRBV28,TRBJ1-1,CASSLIGGRGTEAFF,TGTGCCAGCAGTTTAATTGGGGGGCGGGGAACTGAAGCTTTCTTT
.,.,TRBV4-2,TRBJ1-2,CASRQEQGRQYGYTF,TGTGCCAGCAGACAGGAGCAGGGGCGCCAATATGGCTACACCTTC
.,TRBD1,TRBV6-6,TRBJ1-5,CASSSGQGYSNQPQHF,TGTGCCAGCAGTTCTGGACAGGGATATAGCAATCAGCCCCAGCATTTT
once,TRBD2,TRBV7-9,TRBJ2-5,CASSLSAGGFETQYF,TGTGCCAGCAGCTTATCGGCGGGGGGATTTGAGACCCAGTACTTC
.,TRBD2,TRBV29-1,TRBJ2-3,CSVILAGDTDTQYF,TGCAGCGTCATTCTAGCGGGGGACACAGATACGCAGTATTTT
.,.,TRBV4-1,TRBJ1-1,CASSHTGTNTEAFF,TGCGCCAGCAGCCATACAGGTACGAACACTGAAGCTTTCTTT
.,.,TRBV7-2,TRBJ1-6,CASTRQDGLSPLHF,TGTGCCAGCACCAGACAGGATGGCTTATCACCCCTCCACTTT
.,TRBD2,TRBV4-1,TRBJ2-7,CASSHRTSGGDLSYEQYF,TGCGCCAGCAGCCACAGGACTAGCGGGGGGGACCTCTCCTACGAGCAGTACTTC
many,TRBD2,TRBV3-1,TRBJ2-3,CASSQRTSGGSTDTQYF,TGTGCCAGCAGCCAACGGACTAGCGGGGGGTCCACAGATACGCAGTATTTT
.,TRBD2,TRBV6-6,TRBJ2-2,CASSREGRELFF,TGTGCCAGCAGTCGGGAGGGCCGGGAGCTGTTTTTT
.,.,TRBV15,TRBJ1-2,CATSRDERGGGYTF,TGTGCCACCAGCAGAGACGAGCGGGGTGGCGGCTACACCTTC
.,TRBD2,TRBV2,TRBJ2-1,CASTRGGLDEQFF,TGTGCCAGCACCCGGGGGGGGCTCGATGAGCAGTTCTTC
few,TRBD1,TRBV4-1,TRBJ2-3,CASSQLTITSDRGHDTQYF,TGCGCCAGCAGCCAATTGACTATTACCTCGGACAGGGGGCACGATACGCAGTATTTT
few,.,TRBV7-2,TRBJ1-5,CASSLMGTNGQPQHF,TGTGCCAGCAGTTTAATGGGGACGAACGGGCAGCCCCAGCATTTT
few,TRBD2,TRBV7-2,TRBJ2-2,CASSLVLAGGTVFF,TGTGCCAGCAGCTTAGTGCTAGCGGGAGGGACGGTGTTTTTT
few,.,TRBV6-6,TRBJ2-7,CASSHYARGIYEQYF,TGTGCCAGCAGTCACTACGCGAGGGGGATCTACGAGCAGTACTTC
.,.,TRBV30,TRBJ2-5,CAWSYNQETQYF,TGTGCCTGGAGTTATAACCAAGAGACCCAGTACTTC
.,TRBD2,TRBV3-1,TRBJ2-7,CASSRASGPYEQYF,TGTGCCAGCTCCCGGGCTAGCGGCCCCTACGAGCAGTACTTC
.,.,TRBV4-3,TRBJ2-5,CASSQQGWNQETQYF,TGCGCCAGCAGCCAACAAGGGTGGAACCAAGAGACCCAGTACTTC
few,TRBD2,TRBV4-1,TRBJ2-7,CASSQSAREGYPYEQYF,TGCGCCAGCAGCCAATCCGCCCGGGAGGGCTACCCCTACGAGCAGTACTTC